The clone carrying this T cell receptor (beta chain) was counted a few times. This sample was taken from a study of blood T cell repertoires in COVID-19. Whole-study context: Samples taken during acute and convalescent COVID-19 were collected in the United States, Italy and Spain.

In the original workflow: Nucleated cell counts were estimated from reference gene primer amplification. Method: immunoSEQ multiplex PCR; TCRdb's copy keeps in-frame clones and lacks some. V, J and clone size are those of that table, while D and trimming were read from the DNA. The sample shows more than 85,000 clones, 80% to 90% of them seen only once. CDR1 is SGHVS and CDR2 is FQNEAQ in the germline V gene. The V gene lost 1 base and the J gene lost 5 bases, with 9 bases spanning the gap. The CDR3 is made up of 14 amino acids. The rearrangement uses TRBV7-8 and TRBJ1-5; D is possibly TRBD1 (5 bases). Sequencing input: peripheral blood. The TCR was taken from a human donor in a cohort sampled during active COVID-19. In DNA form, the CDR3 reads TGTGCCAGCAGCTTAGGTGTACAGGATCAGCCCCAGCATTTT. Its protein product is CASSLGVQDQPQHF.